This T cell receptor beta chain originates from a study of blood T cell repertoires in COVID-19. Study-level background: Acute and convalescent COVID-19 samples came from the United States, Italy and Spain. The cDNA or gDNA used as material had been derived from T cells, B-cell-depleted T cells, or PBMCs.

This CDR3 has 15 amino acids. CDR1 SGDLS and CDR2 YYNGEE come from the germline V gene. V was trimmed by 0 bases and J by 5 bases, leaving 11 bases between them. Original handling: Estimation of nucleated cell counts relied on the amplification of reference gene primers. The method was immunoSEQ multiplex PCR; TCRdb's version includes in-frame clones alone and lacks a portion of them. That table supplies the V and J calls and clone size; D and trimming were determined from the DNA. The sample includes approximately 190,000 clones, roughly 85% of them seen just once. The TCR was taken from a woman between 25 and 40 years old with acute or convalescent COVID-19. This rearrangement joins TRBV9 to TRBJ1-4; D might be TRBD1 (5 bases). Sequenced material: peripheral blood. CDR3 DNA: TGTGCCAGCAGCGTAGAGGCAGGGAGGAATGAAAAACTGTTTTTT. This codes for CASSVEAGRNEKLFF.